This T cell receptor (beta chain) was sequenced in a study of regulatory T cells in long-lasting Graves disease. CDR1 SGHAT and CDR2 FQDESV come from the germline V gene (reference sequence). The CDR3 totals 14 residues. Researchers made TCR beta libraries by using iRepertoire HTBI primers and running Arm-PCR on CDR3 regions. TCRdb ran MiXCR on the multiplex PCR reads and lists one entry per CDR3 protein. The profile shows hundreds of thousands of distinct CDR3 sequences, roughly 15% of them singletons. Documented time point: newly diagnosed GD, antithyroid drugs for less than 3 months. PBMC-derived RNA was used for the TCR library. Turning to this clonotype: This likely stems from a read error, as it lies one base from a far larger clone.

These same records also appear under a second study, on T cells in Graves' hyperthyroidism and ophthalmopathy. From that paper: Investigators excluded patients with uncontrolled infection, other autoimmune disease, pregnancy or lactation. HTBI primers were the set used in a first-round RT-PCR of the TCR CDR3.

The sequence came from a woman between 25 and 40 years old with Graves disease. The rearrangement joins TRBV11-1 to TRBJ2-3; weak D call: TRBD2 (5 bases). The DNA end lines up better with TRBJ2-5; the J call may be wrong. The specimen was peripheral blood mononuclear cells (PBMCs), collected at new diagnosis, from a patient treated with antithyroid drugs. The CDR3, as DNA: TGTGCCAGCAGCTTGGGCGGGTCAGGAGAGATCCAGTACTTC. Translating it yields CASSLGGSGEIQYF.